A selection of T cell receptor beta chains follows, all from one sample in a study of control samples from healthy donors and cancer patients. Some clones are missing from TCRdb's copy, which holds only in-frame ones; the method was immunoSEQ multiplex PCR. The top ten hold 13% to 15% of the sample, which has 150,000 or so clones, around 94% seen once. The sample comprised PBMCs. These receptors originate from a man between 60 and 70 years old with colorectal cancer. Each CDR3 is given with its conserved first and last residue. A D gene is named only where the DNA matches it firmly. Clone size is not always given. Where it is, it says once, few, many or a class for expanded clones.

abundance: NA; d_gene: NA; v_gene: TRBV10-3; len: 11; j_gene: TRBJ1-4; CDR3nt: TGTGCCTCCAGGGGTAATGAAAAACTGTTTTTT; CDR3aa: CASRGNEKLFF
abundance: NA; d_gene: NA; v_gene: TRBV7-9; len: 15; j_gene: TRBJ2-1; CDR3nt: TGTGCCAGCAGCCCCACCGGACAAATCTACAATGAGCAGTTCTTC; CDR3aa: CASSPTGQIYNEQFF
abundance: NA; d_gene: TRBD1; v_gene: TRBV5-4; len: 14; j_gene: TRBJ2-7; CDR3nt: TGTGCCAGCAGCTTGAGGGGGACAGGGGACGAGCAGTACTTC; CDR3aa: CASSLRGTGDEQYF
abundance: NA; d_gene: TRBD2; v_gene: TRBV25-1; len: 15; j_gene: TRBJ2-1; CDR3nt: TGTGCCAGCAGTGTGCGGGGGACCAGAAACACAAGGCAGTTCTTC; CDR3aa: CASSVRGTRNTRQFF
abundance: once; d_gene: NA; v_gene: TRBV19; len: 15; j_gene: TRBJ1-4; CDR3nt: TGTGCCAGTAGTCCTCCGGGACAAGTTAATGAAAAACTGTTTTTT; CDR3aa: CASSPPGQVNEKLFF
abundance: NA; d_gene: TRBD1; v_gene: TRBV6-5; len: 14; j_gene: TRBJ1-4; CDR3nt: TGTGCCAGCAACAAGGACAGGGGAAATGAAAAACTGTTTTTT; CDR3aa: CASNKDRGNEKLFF
abundance: NA; d_gene: NA; v_gene: TRBV2; len: 13; j_gene: TRBJ2-7; CDR3nt: TGTGCCAGCAGCTCAGGGGTTTTCTACGAGCAGTACTTC; CDR3aa: CASSSGVFYEQYF
abundance: once; d_gene: TRBD1; v_gene: TRBV9; len: 14; j_gene: TRBJ1-4; CDR3nt: TGTGCCAGCAGAGAGGGGGCACCTAATGAAAAACTGTTTTTT; CDR3aa: CASREGAPNEKLFF
abundance: NA; d_gene: TRBD2; v_gene: TRBV10-3; len: 15; j_gene: TRBJ2-1; CDR3nt: TGTGCCATCAGGGAAGGACTAGCGGGGGGCGGTGAGCAGTTCTTC; CDR3aa: CAIREGLAGGGEQFF
abundance: NA; d_gene: TRBD1; v_gene: TRBV3-1/TRBV3-2; len: 15; j_gene: TRBJ1-2; CDR3nt: TGTGCCAGCAGCCCCCCGGACAGGACCGCGTATGGCTACACCTTC; CDR3aa: CASSPPDRTAYGYTF
abundance: NA; d_gene: TRBD1; v_gene: TRBV4-1; len: 16; j_gene: TRBJ1-1; CDR3nt: TGCGCCAGCAGCCTGATGGGACAGGGGGCGGTGGCTGAAGCTTTCTTT; CDR3aa: CASSLMGQGAVAEAFF
abundance: NA; d_gene: NA; v_gene: TRBV2; len: 15; j_gene: TRBJ1-1; CDR3nt: TGTGCCAGCAGTGGAATCCTTGGGATGAACACTGAAGCTTTCTTT; CDR3aa: CASSGILGMNTEAFF
abundance: NA; d_gene: TRBD1; v_gene: TRBV5-1; len: 14; j_gene: TRBJ2-2; CDR3nt: TGCGCCAGCAGGCAGGGGGCCGACACCGGGGAGCTGTTTTTT; CDR3aa: CASRQGADTGELFF